These 10 T cell receptor beta chains were all obtained from the same sample, sequenced in a study of cytomegalovirus exposure and HLA in healthy donors. The PCR employed 60 Vbeta primers together with 13 Jbeta primers. The repertoire was sequenced with immunoSEQ multiplex PCR; TCRdb's copy has only in-frame clones and lacks some. The sample has under 200,000 clones, around 85% seen once. The sequencing sample was made of PBMCs. The receptors come from a man aged 45-60 years in good health and CMV-seropositive.

This chain joins TRBV12-5 and TRBJ2-2; D is perhaps TRBD1 (6 bases). The CDR3 runs to 16 residues. Germline V gene sequence: CDR1 LGHNT, CDR2 FRNRAP. V dropped 6 bases and J dropped 6 bases, with 20 bases sitting between them. The CDR3 is CASGSGAGASPGELFF. The CDR3 bases are TGTGCTAGTGGCTCCGGGGCAGGGGCATCCCCCGGGGAGCTGTTTTTT.

The chain has TRBV5-1 and TRBJ2-7, with 8 positions matching TRBD1. The trim removed 0 bases at V and 6 bases at J, leaving 8 bases unmatched. This CDR3 has 15 amino acids. CDR1 is SGHRS and CDR2 is YFSETQ in the germline V gene. The chain's CDR3 is CASSLGTGWDSEQYF. The CDR3 DNA is TGCGCCAGCAGCTTGGGGACAGGGTGGGATAGCGAGCAGTACTTC.

The chain joins TRBV2 to TRBJ2-2; 11 nucleotides agree with TRBD2. J gave up 5 bases and V 8 bases, and 4 bases lay outside the gene matches. Germline V gene data show CDR1 as SNHLY and CDR2 as FYNNEI. This CDR3 spans 14 amino acids. The DNA for the CDR3 is TGTGCCAGCCAGGGACTAGCGGAAACCGGGGAGCTGTTTTTT. Translated, it gives CASQGLAETGELFF. The full variable domain, in which reference TRBV2 and TRBJ2-2 provide the parts outside the CDR3, is EPEVTQTPSHQVTQMGQEVILRCVPISNHLYFYWYRQILGQKVEFLVSFYNNEISEKSEIFDDQFSVERPDGSNFTLKIRSTKLEDSAMYFCASQGLAETGELFFGEGSRLTVL.

CDR3 loop: CASSLGTTPPWVAFF. The DNA for the CDR3 is TGTGCCAGCAGTCTCGGGACAACTCCTCCCTGGGTAGCTTTCTTT. This chain joins TRBV28 and TRBJ1-1, with a possible D match to TRBD1 (6 bases). The CDR3 has 15 amino acids. Germline V gene data show CDR1 as MDHEN and CDR2 as SYDVKM. V lost 5 bases, J lost 10 bases, and 23 bases lay in between.

This clone was observed once. This chain connects TRBV11-2 to TRBJ2-1, with TRBD2 as a possible D gene (7 bases). Germline loops: CDR1 SGHAT, CDR2 FQNNGV. The V end lost 0 bases, the J end lost 2 bases, and 17 bases lay between the germline ends. This CDR3 is built from 18 residues. Here the CDR3 DNA reads TGTGCCAGCAGCTTAGATCTAAAGAGGGGGGGGGCCTACAATGAGCAGTTCTTC. Protein product: CASSLDLKRGGAYNEQFF.

The chain recombines TRBV9 with TRBJ1-1, with 7 bases lining up with TRBD1. V shed 5 bases and J 5 bases; nucleotides not matched to a gene: 6. The CDR3 has 13 residues. Germline loops: CDR1 SGDLS, CDR2 YYNGEE. In DNA, the CDR3 is TGTGCCAGCAGACCGACAGGGACAACTGAAGCTTTCTTT. Amino acid sequence: CASRPTGTTEAFF. Based on the CDR3 plus reference TRBV9 and TRBJ1-1, the full variable domain is DSGVTQTPKHLITATGQRVTLRCSPRSGDLSVYWYQQSLDQGLQFLIQYYNGEERAKGNILERFSAQQFPDLHSELNLSSLELGDSALYFCASRPTGTTEAFFGQGTRLTVV.

The rearrangement uses TRBV5-1 and TRBJ1-3, with unresolved D. V lost 0 bases and J lost 0, with 10 bases in between. Germline-derived CDR1 and CDR2 are SGHRS and YFSETQ. The CDR3 extends over 16 amino acids. The CDR3 protein is CASSLVAGLSGNTIYF. CDR3 nucleotides: TGCGCCAGCAGCTTGGTGGCAGGCCTCTCTGGAAACACCATATATTTT.

The rearrangement uses TRBV11-3 and TRBJ2-1, with D maybe TRBD2 (7 bases). The CDR3 is 15 amino acids. Trimming took 6 bases from V and 0 from J, leaving 12 bases between them. CDR1 and CDR2 from the germline V gene are SGHNT and YENEEA. The CDR3 DNA follows: TGTGCCAGCAGTAACAGGGAGGGCTCCTACAATGAGCAGTTCTTC. This codes for CASSNREGSYNEQFF.

This sequence joins TRBV7-2 and TRBJ2-1; 8 bases fit TRBD2. J gave up 12 bases and V 5 bases, and 3 bases lay outside the gene matches. The CDR3 has 11 residues. Germline CDR1 SGHTA, CDR2 FQGNSA. CDR3 region: CASSPSGGQFF. The CDR3 DNA reads as TGTGCCAGCAGCCCGAGCGGGGGGCAGTTCTTC.

This clone was seen a handful of times. The genes are TRBV6-1 and TRBJ2-1, with TRBD1 as a possible D gene (5 bases). CDR1 is MNHNS, CDR2 SASEGT, per germline. V lost 7 bases, J lost 5 bases, and 15 bases lay in between. This CDR3 has 14 amino acids. The CDR3 loop reads CASTPPGIHNEQFF. CDR3 coding DNA: TGTGCCAGCACCCCCCCAGGGATTCACAATGAGCAGTTCTTC.